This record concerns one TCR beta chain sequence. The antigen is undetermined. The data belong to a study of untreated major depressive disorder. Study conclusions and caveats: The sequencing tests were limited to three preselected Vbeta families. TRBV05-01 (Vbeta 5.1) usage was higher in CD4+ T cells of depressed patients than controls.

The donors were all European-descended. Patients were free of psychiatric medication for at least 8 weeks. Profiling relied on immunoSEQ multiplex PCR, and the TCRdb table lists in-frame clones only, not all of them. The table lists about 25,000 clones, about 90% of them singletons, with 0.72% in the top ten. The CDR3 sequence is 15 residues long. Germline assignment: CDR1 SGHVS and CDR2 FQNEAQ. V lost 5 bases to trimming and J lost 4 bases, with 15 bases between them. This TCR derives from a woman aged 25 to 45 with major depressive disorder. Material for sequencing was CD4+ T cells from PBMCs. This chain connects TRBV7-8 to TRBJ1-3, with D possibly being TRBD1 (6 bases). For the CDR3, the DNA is TGTGCCAGCAGCCCGCAGGGGACGCGGGGAAACACCATATATTTT. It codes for CASSPQGTRGNTIYF.